Included here is one T cell receptor (beta chain) sequence, with context. Given a much more abundant clone one base away, this may be a read error. As the CDR3 is not closed by the conserved phenylalanine or tryptophan, this likely results from a read error. This sample stems from a study of spatial heterogeneity in lung cancer. Time point in this sample: blood at routine non-recurrence follow-up after resection. Whole RNA obtained from tumor, nontumor lung or frozen PBMC underwent sequencing without sorting. Each CDR3 protein is one row after TCRdb ran MiXCR on the 5' RACE reads. The table shows some 3,100 distinct CDR3 sequences, with around 20% occurring only once. The origin of this receptor is a male donor with early-stage non-small cell lung cancer. The source material was PBMCs, sampled at follow-up.

The CDR3 reads CASSGTSGTDTQYY. The CDR3 DNA sequence: TGTGCCAGCAGCGGGACTAGCGGCACAGATACGCAGTATTAT. The chain links TRBV11-2 to TRBJ2-3, with 10 bases aligning to TRBD2. After removal of 5 bases from V and 1 base from J, the junction contained 0 bases not matched to a gene. The CDR3 runs to 14 residues. The germline gives CDR1 SGHAT, CDR2 FQNNGV.